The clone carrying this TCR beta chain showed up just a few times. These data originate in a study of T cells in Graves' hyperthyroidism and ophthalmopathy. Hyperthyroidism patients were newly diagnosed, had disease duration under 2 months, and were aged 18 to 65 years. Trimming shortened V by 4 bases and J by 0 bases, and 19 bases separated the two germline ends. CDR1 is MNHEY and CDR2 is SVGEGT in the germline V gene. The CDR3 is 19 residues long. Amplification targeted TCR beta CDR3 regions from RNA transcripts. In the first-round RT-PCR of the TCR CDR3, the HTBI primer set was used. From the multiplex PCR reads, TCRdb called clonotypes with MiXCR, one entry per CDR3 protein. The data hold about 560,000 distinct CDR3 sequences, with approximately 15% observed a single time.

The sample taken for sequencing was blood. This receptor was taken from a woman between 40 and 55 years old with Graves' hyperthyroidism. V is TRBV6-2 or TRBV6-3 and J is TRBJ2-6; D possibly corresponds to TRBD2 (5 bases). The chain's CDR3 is CASSLTGIAAYSGANVLTF. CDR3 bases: TGTGCCAGCAGTTTGACCGGGATCGCAGCGTACTCTGGGGCCAACGTCCTGACTTTC.